This T cell receptor beta chain was captured in a study of blood T cell repertoires in COVID-19. Study information: Collection of acute and convalescent COVID-19 samples took place in the United States, Italy and Spain. T cells, B-cell-depleted T cells, or PBMCs provided the cDNA or gDNA that served as material.

Original methodology: The authors estimated nucleated cell counts from reference gene primer amplification. The method was immunoSEQ multiplex PCR; TCRdb's version includes in-frame clones alone and lacks a portion of them. V and J calls and clone size come straight from that table; D and trimming were deduced from the DNA. In the table there are approximately 22,000 clones, around 67% of which are singletons. The CDR3 totals 14 residues. From germline, CDR1 is SEHNR and CDR2 FQNEAQ (reference sequence). Trimming pared 3 bases from V and 9 bases from J, leaving 12 bases between. This clone occurred a few times. The same CDR3 arises from other DNA sequences in this sample as well.

The V and J genes are TRBV7-9 and TRBJ1-6; a weak D match, TRBD1 (6 bases). The TCR originated in a human donor in a cohort sampled during active or convalescent COVID-19. Source material: peripheral blood. As DNA, the CDR3 is TGTGCCAGCAGCTTGGGACCCAGGGGTTCACCCCTCCACTTT. Protein: CASSLGPRGSPLHF. The variable domain in full, with the rest retrieved from reference TRBV7-9 and TRBJ1-6, is DTGVSQNPRHKITKRGQNVTFRCDPISEHNRLYWYRQTLGQGPEFLTYFQNEAQLEKSRLLSDRFSAERPKGSFSTLEIQRTEQGDSAMYLCASSLGPRGSPLHFGNGTRLTVT.